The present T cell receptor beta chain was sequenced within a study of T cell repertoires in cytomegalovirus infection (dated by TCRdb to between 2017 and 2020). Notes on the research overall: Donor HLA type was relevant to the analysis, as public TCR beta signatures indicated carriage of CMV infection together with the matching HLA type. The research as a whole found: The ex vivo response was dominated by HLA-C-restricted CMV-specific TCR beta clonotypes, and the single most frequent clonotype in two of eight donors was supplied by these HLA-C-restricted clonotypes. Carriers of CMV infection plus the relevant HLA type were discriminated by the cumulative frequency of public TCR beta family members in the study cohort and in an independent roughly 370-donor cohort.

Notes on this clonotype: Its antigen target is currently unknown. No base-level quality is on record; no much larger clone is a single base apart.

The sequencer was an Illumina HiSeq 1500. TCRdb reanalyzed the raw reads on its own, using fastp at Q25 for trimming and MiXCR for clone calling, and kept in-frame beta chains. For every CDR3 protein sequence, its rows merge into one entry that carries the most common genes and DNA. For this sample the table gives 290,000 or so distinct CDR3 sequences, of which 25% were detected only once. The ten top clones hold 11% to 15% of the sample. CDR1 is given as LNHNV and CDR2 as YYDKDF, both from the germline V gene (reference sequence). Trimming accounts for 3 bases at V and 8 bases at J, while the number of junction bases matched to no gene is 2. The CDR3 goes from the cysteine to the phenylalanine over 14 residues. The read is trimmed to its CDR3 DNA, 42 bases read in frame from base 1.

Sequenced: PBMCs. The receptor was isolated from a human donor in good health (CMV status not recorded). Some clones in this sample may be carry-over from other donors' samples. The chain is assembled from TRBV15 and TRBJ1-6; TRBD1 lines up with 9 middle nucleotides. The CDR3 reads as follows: CATSSRDRDSPLHF. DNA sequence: TGTGCCACCAGCAGCCGGGACAGGGATTCACCCCTCCACTTT.